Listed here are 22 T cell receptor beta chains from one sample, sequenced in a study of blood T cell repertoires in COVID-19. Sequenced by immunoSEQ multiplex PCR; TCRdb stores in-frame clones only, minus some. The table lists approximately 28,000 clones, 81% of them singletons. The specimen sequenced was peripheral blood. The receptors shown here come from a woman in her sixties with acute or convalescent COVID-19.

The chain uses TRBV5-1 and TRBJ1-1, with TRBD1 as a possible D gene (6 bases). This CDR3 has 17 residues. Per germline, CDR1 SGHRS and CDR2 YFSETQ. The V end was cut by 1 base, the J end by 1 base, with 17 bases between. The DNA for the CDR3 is TGCGCCAGCAGCTTGTCATTTTCAGGGGCAGGGAACACTGAAGCTTTCTTT. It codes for CASSLSFSGAGNTEAFF.

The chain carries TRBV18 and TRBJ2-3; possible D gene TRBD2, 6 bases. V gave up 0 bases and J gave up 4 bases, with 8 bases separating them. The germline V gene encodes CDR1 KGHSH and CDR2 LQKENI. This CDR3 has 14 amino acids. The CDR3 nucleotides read TGTGCCAGCTCACCACCGGAGGGAGCAGATACGCAGTATTTT. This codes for CASSPPEGADTQYF.

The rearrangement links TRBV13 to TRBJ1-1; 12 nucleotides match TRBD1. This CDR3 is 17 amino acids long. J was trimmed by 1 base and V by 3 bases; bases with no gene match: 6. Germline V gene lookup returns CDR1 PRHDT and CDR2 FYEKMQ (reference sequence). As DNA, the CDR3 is TGTGCCAGCAGCTTTGGGGGACAGGGGGCGAGGAACACTGAAGCTTTCTTT. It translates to CASSFGGQGARNTEAFF.

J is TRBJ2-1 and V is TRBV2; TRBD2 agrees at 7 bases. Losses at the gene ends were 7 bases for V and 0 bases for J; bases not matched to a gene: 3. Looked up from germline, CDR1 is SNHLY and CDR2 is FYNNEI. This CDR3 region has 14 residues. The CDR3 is CASKRDSSYNEQFF. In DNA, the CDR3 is TGTGCCAGCAAGCGGGACTCCTCCTACAATGAGCAGTTCTTC.

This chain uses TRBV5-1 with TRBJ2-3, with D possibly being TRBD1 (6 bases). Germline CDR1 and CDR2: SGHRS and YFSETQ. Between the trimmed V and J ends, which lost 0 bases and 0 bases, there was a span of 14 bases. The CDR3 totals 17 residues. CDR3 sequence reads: CASSLGHRDPSTDTQYF. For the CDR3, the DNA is TGCGCCAGCAGCTTGGGTCACAGGGACCCTAGCACAGATACGCAGTATTTT.

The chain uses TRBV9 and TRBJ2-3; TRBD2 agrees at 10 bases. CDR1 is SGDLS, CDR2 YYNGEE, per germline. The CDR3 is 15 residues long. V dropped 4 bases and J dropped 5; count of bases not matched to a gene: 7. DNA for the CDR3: TGTGCCAGCAGCCCCTTAGCGGGGGGTAGAGATACGCAGTATTTT. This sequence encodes CASSPLAGGRDTQYF.

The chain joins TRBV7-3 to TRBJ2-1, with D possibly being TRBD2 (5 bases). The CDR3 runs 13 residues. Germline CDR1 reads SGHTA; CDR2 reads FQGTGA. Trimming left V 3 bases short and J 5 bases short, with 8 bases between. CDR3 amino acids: CASSLDSNNEQFF. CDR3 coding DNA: TGTGCCAGCAGCTTGGACTCAAACAATGAGCAGTTCTTC.

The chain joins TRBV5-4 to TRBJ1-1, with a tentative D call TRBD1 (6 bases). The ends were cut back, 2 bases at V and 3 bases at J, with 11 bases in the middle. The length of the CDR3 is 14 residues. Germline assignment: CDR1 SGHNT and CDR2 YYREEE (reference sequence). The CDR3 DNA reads TGTGCCAGCAGCTTAACAGGGAGCTACACTGAAGCTTTCTTT. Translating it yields CASSLTGSYTEAFF. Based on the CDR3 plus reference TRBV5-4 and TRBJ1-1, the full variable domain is ETGVTQSPTHLIKTRGQQVTLRCSSQSGHNTVSWYQQALGQGPQFIFQYYREEENGRGNFPPRFSGLQFPNYSSELNVNALELDDSALYLCASSLTGSYTEAFFGQGTRLTVV.

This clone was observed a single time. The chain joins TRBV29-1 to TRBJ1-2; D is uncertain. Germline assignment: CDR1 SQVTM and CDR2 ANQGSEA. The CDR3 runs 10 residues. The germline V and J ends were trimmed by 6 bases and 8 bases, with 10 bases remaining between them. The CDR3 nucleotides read TGCAGCGTATCAGGTGGCGGCTACACCTTC. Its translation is CSVSGGGYTF.

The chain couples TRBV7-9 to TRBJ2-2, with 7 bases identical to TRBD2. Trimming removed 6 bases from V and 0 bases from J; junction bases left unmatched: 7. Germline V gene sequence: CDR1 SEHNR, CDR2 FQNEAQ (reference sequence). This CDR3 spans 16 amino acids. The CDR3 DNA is TGTGCCAGCAGGCCGCCGGGACTATCGAACACCGGGGAGCTGTTTTTT. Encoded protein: CASRPPGLSNTGELFF.

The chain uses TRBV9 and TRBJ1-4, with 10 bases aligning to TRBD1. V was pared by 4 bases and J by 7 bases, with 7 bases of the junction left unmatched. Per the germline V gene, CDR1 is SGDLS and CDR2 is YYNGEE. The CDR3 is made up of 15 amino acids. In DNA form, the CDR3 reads TGTGCCAGCAGCCCATACGACAGGGGGCCTGAAAAACTGTTTTTT. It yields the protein CASSPYDRGPEKLFF. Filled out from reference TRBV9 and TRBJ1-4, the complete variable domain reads DSGVTQTPKHLITATGQRVTLRCSPRSGDLSVYWYQQSLDQGLQFLIQYYNGEERAKGNILERFSAQQFPDLHSELNLSSLELGDSALYFCASSPYDRGPEKLFFGSGTQLSVL.

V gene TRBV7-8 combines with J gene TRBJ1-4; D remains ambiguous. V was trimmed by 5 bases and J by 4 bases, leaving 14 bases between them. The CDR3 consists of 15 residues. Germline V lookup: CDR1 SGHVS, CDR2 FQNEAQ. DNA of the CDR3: TGTGCCAGCAGCCCAGCGGGCCGGCTTAATGAAAAACTGTTTTTT. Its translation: CASSPAGRLNEKLFF.

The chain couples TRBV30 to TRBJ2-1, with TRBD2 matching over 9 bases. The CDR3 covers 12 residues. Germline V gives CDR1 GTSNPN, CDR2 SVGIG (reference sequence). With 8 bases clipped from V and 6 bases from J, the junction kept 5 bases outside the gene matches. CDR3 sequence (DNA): TGTGCCGGGGCGACTAGCGGCAATGAGCAGTTCTTC. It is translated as CAGATSGNEQFF. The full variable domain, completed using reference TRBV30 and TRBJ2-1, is SQTIHQWPATLVQPVGSPLSLECTVEGTSNPNLYWYRQAAGRGLQLLFYSVGIGQISSEVPQNLSASRPQDRQFILSSKKLLLSDSGFYLCAGATSGNEQFFGPGTRLTVL.

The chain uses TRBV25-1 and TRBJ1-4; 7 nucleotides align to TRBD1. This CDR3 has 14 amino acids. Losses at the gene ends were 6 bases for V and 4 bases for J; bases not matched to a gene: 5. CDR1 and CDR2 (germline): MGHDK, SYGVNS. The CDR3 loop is CASSTTGLNEKLFF. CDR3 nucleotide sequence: TGTGCCAGCAGCACGACAGGGCTTAATGAAAAACTGTTTTTT.

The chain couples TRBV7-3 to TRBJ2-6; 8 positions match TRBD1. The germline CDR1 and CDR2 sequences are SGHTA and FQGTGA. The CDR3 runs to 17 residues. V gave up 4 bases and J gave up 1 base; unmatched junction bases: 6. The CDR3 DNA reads TGTGCCAGCAGCTCCCGGACAGGGTCGTCTGGGGCCAACGTCCTGACTTTC. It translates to CASSSRTGSSGANVLTF.

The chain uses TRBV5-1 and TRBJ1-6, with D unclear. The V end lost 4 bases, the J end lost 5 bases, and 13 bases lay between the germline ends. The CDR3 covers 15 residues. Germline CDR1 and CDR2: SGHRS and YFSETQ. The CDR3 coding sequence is TGCGCCAGCAGCAACAACGGGTTCGATAATTCACCCCTCCACTTT. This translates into CASSNNGFDNSPLHF.

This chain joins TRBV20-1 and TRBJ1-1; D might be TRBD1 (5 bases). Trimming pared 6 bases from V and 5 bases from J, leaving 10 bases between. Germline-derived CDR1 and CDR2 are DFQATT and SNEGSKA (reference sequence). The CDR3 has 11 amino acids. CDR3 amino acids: CSATPGTEAFF. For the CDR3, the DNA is TGCAGTGCCACTCCAGGGACTGAAGCTTTCTTT.

CDR3 loop: CASSPPEGDGYTF. The CDR3 nucleotides read TGTGCCAGCAGCCCCCCAGAAGGGGATGGCTACACCTTC. The rearrangement links TRBV21-1 to TRBJ1-2; the tabulated D call, TRBD1, remains unverified against the DNA. TRBV21-1 is deemed a pseudogene. The CDR3 length is 13 residues.

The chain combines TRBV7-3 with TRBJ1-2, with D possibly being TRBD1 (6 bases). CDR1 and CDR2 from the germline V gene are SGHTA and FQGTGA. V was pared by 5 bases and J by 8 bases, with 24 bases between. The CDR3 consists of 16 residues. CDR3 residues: CASSRGPGQTLGGYTF. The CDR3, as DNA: TGTGCCAGCAGCCGCGGGCCCGGACAGACCCTCGGCGGCTACACCTTC.

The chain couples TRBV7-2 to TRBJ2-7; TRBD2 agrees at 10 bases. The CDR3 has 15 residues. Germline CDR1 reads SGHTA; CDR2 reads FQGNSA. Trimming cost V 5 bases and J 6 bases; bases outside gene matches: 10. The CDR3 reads CASSVRTLAGGEQYF. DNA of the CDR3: TGTGCCAGCAGCGTCAGGACCTTAGCGGGAGGCGAGCAGTACTTC.

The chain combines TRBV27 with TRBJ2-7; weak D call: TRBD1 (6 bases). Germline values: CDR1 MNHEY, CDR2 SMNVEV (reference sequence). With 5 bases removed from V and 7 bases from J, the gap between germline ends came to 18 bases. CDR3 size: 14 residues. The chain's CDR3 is CASSRYTGPREQYF. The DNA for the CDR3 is TGTGCCAGCAGTCGCTACACAGGGCCGAGAGAGCAGTACTTC.

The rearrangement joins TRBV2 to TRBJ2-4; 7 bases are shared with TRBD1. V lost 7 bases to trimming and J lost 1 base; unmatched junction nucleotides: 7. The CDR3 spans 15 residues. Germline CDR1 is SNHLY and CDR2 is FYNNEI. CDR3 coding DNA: TGTGCCAGCAATAAAGACAGGGTTGCCAAAAACATTCAGTACTTC. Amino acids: CASNKDRVAKNIQYF.